This T cell receptor beta chain was identified in a study of regulatory T cells in long-lasting Graves disease. Findings and caveats of the study: Sharing of public clonotypes was greater in persistent patients (under 3,000) than in new patients (around 880).

Combining iRepertoire HTBI primers with Arm-PCR of CDR3 regions, the authors built TCR beta libraries. TCRdb re-called the multiplex PCR reads through MiXCR, storing one row per CDR3 protein. The table has around 250,000 distinct CDR3 sequences, approximately 20% seen once; the top ten hold approximately 14%. CDR3 size: 15 residues. CDR1 is MNHEY, CDR2 SMNVEV, per germline (reference sequence). V was clipped by 3 bases and J by 8 bases; unmatched bases: 7. Time point of the sample: newly diagnosed GD, antithyroid drugs for less than 3 months. RNA isolated from PBMCs was used to make the TCR library. Turning to this clonotype: Its antigen is as yet unknown.

The data were also submitted as part of a second study, on T cells in Graves' hyperthyroidism and ophthalmopathy.

The chain carries TRBV27 and TRBJ2-3, with 11 bases that match TRBD2. The sequencing used peripheral blood mononuclear cells (PBMCs), collected at new diagnosis, from a patient treated with antithyroid drugs. This receptor was identified in a woman aged 25 to 39 with Graves disease. The DNA for the CDR3 is TGTGCCAGCAGTTTGTACCCGACTAGCGGGGCTACGCAGTATTTT. Translated: CASSLYPTSGATQYF.